This TCR beta chain was captured in a study of blood T cells in healthy people across ages. About this clonotype itself: No antigen is known for it. Being one base from a much bigger clone, this may be a read error.

Points from the study as a whole: Estimated diversity across one million T cells was deemed an underestimate.

The authors ran a second PCR of about 7 to 11 cycles using a sample-barcoded 5' primer and a J-beta primer mix. TCRdb re-derived calls from the 5' RACE reads in MiXCR, one entry per CDR3 protein. The sample comprises around 1,600,000 distinct CDR3 sequences, roughly two fifths of which are singletons, and more than 4% rests with the top ten. The sample consisted of blood. The TCR was taken from a woman in her late teens or twenties in good health.

CDR3 loop: CASSSRGPAVGETQYF. In DNA form, the CDR3 reads TGTGCCAGCAGCTCCCGAGGACCAGCAGTGGGAGAGACCCAGTACTTC. The chain carries TRBV4-2 and TRBJ2-7; the D is unclear. With the DNA end fitting TRBJ2-5 better, the J assignment may be wrong. Germline CDR1 reads LGHNA; CDR2 reads YNFKEQ. The CDR3 totals 16 residues.